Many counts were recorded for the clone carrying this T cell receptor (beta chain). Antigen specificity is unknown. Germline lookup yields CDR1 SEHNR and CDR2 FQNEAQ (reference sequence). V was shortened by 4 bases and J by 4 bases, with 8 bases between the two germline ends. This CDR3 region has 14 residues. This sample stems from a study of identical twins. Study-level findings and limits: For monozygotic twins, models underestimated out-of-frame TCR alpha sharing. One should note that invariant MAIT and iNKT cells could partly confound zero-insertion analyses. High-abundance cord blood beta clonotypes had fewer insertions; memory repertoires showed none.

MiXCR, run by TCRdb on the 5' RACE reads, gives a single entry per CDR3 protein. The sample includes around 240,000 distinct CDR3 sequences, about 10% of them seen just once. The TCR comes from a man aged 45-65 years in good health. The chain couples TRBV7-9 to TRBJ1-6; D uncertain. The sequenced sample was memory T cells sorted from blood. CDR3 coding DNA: TGTGCCAGCAGCTCTGGCCAGTATAATTCACCCCTCCACTTT. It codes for CASSSGQYNSPLHF.